A single T cell receptor (beta chain) is shown here with its context. This clonotype was counted at least ten times. Its binding antigen is unknown. No base quality values were provided; no much bigger clone lies one nucleotide off. The data were taken from a study of identical twins (dated by TCRdb to 2016 to 2017). About the study as a whole: To test whether fetal clonotypes persist, this study deep-sequenced TCR alpha and beta repertoires from monozygotic twins, from unrelated adults of various ages, and from cord blood. Replicate twin experiments were performed at different times using different library preparation protocols to rule out contamination.

Libraries were built with 5' RACE. The sample was run on an Illumina HiSeq 2000. A universal primer binding site was introduced by template switching, and a unique molecular identifier was present in the final cDNA, enabling accurate counting of TCR cDNA molecules. Specific primers in the conserved constant-segment region were used to synthesize first-strand cDNA for TCR alpha and beta chains. To control for contamination, every cDNA library carried two barcodes: a SMART-Mk sample barcode plus Illumina barcodes. TruSeq adapter sequences along with Illumina sample barcodes were introduced in two successive PCR steps. TCR alpha and beta cDNA libraries were sequenced on the Illumina HiSeq platform with custom primers. The published analysis was carried out like this. Unique molecular identifiers were extracted from raw reads with MiGEC, and CDR3 positions were determined with MiXCR. For each individual, recombination models were inferred using an EM algorithm with the repgenHMM and IGoR tools. The analysis of shared clonotypes was done with the tcR package in R, with sharing normalized by the product of cloneset sizes. To study raw recombination without the effects of thymic and clonal selection, out-of-frame nonproductive sequences were analyzed. The public sequencing data were trimmed at Q25 with fastp and processed into clonotypes with MiXCR by TCRdb, which kept only in-frame beta chains. Records with the same CDR3 protein are collapsed into one entry carrying the most frequent genes and DNA. The V and J calls reflect TCRdb's pipeline rather than the authors' work. In this sample the table shows about 210,000 distinct CDR3 sequences, roughly a tenth of which occur a single time. In total, the top ten clones hold about 5.5% of the sample.

Results the study describes overall, beyond this receptor: Because the same donors could not be followed over many years, the conclusions relied on cross-sectional statistical analysis. Abundant cord blood beta clonotypes carried fewer insertions; young adult naive repertoires showed a weaker similar trend, while memory repertoires showed none. Excess twin sharing in beta out-of-frame sequences was weaker because fewer shared sequences lowered the signal-to-noise ratio. Recombination models systematically underestimated out-of-frame TCR alpha sharing in monozygotic twins but agreed with sharing between unrelated individuals. Compared with coincidental sharing between unrelated individuals, an excess of low generation-probability sequences was observed among out-of-frame TCR alpha sequences shared between twins. Zero-insertion analyses could be partly confounded by invariant T cells such as MAIT and iNKT, although diverse VJ usage argued against such confounding for most clonotypes.

CDR1 and CDR2 are read off the germline V gene (reference sequence) as DFQATT and SNEGSKA. The CDR3 holds 12 amino acids from the cysteine to the phenylalanine. Of the read, only the CDR3 DNA is kept; its 36 bases are in frame from base 1. V is clipped by 0 bases and J by 4 bases, and the sequence between their germline boundaries is 6 bases long. Only healthy Caucasian donors were included. Miltenyi CD45RO+ enrichment and human naive T-cell isolation kits were used to isolate memory (CD45RO+) and naive T cells from PBMC. The chain links TRBV20-1 with TRBJ1-2; the D segment could be TRBD1, given 6 matching bases. The sequencing sample was made of memory (CD45RO+) T cells sorted from blood. The cell subset or site label, as the study defines it: CD45RO+ enriched T cells. This receptor was taken from a woman under 30 in good health. The DNA is TGCAGTGCTAGAGACAGGGGCTATGGCTACACCTTC. Translated, this is CSARDRGYGYTF.